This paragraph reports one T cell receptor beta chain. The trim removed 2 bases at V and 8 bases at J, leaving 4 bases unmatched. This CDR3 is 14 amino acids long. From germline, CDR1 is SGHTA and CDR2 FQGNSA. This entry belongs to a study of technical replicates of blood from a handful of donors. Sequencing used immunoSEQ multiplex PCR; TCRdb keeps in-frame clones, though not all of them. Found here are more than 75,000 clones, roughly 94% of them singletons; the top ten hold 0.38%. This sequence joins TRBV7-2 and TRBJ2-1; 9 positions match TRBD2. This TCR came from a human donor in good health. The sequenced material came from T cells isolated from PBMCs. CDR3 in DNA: TGTGCCAGCAGCTTATTGGGACTAGCAGATGAGCAGTTCTTC. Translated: CASSLLGLADEQFF.